These 9 T cell receptor beta chains originate from one sample sequenced in a study of neurological immune-mediated disorders. TCRdb re-called the 5' RACE reads through MiXCR, storing one row per CDR3 protein. Of fewer than 90,000 distinct CDR3 sequences listed, 10% to 13% are singletons. Sequenced input: PBMCs. The receptors derive from a man aged 35-49 years in good health.

The rearrangement joins TRBV29-1 to TRBJ2-4; the D gene is possibly TRBD2 (5 bases). Deletions cut 4 bases from V and 10 bases from J, with 14 bases between. The germline V gene has CDR1 SQVTM and CDR2 ANQGSEA. CDR3 length: 12 residues. The CDR3 nucleotides read TGCAGCGTTGGCCACGGCGGGTCAATTCAGTACTTC. It yields the protein CSVGHGGSIQYF.

At least ten counts were recorded for this clonotype. The rearrangement links TRBV10-3 to TRBJ2-5, with no clear D. V lost 6 bases, J lost 2 bases, and 13 bases lay in between. Germline V gene sequence: CDR1 ENHRY, CDR2 SYGVKD. The CDR3 covers 14 residues. The CDR3 reads CAIRHQTYQETQYF. In DNA form, the CDR3 reads TGTGCCATCAGGCACCAGACATATCAAGAGACCCAGTACTTC.

The sample holds many counts of this clonotype. The chain recombines TRBV24-1 with TRBJ2-2; 7 bases match TRBD1. V was clipped by 4 bases and J by 4 bases; unmatched bases: 5. CDR1 is KGHDR, CDR2 SFDVKD, per germline. CDR3 length: 15 residues. CDR3 in DNA: TGTGCCACCAGTGAGTCGACAGGGCGCACCGGGGAGCTGTTTTTT. It encodes CATSESTGRTGELFF.

The chain joins TRBV12-3 or TRBV12-4 to TRBJ1-1, with TRBD1 matching over 7 bases. The CDR3 has 15 residues. The ends lost 3 bases at V and 1 base at J; junction bases unmatched: 5. Written as DNA, the CDR3 is TGTGCCAGCAGTTTTGGGACAGTATCGAACACTGAAGCTTTCTTT. Its translation: CASSFGTVSNTEAFF.

This clonotype has a count of ten or more. The rearrangement joins TRBV7-9 to TRBJ2-1, with D perhaps assigned TRBD1 or TRBD2 (5 bases each). Between the trimmed V and J ends, which lost 5 bases and 10 bases, there was a span of 27 bases. This CDR3 contains 17 residues. Germline CDR1 reads SEHNR; CDR2 reads FQNEAQ (reference sequence). DNA of the CDR3: TGTGCCAGCAGCCCGGCCAGGGCAGAGGGCTCTAGGCGAGAGCAGTTCTTC. As protein: CASSPARAEGSRREQFF.

This clonotype appeared many times. J is TRBJ1-5 and V is TRBV7-9, with a possible D match to TRBD1 (6 bases). The CDR3 spans 12 residues. Germline lookup yields CDR1 SEHNR and CDR2 FQNEAQ (reference sequence). The V and J ends lost 8 bases and 5 bases respectively, with 10 bases between them. In DNA, the CDR3 is TGTGCCAGCCAAGCAGGGGATCAGCCCCAGCATTTT. Translation gives CASQAGDQPQHF.

This clonotype was seen at least ten times. The rearrangement links TRBV24-1 to TRBJ2-2; D possibly uses TRBD1 or TRBD2 (5 bases each). V lost 5 bases to trimming and J lost 0 bases, with 9 bases between them. The CDR3 has 15 amino acids. Germline CDR1 and CDR2: KGHDR and SFDVKD. In DNA form, the CDR3 reads TGTGCCACCAGTGGGGGGAAGTCGAACACCGGGGAGCTGTTTTTT. This translates into CATSGGKSNTGELFF.

Ten or more counts support this clonotype. The chain couples TRBV12-3 or TRBV12-4 to TRBJ2-7, with D perhaps TRBD1 (6 bases). Deletions cut 6 bases from V and 1 base from J, with 7 bases between. The CDR3 runs to 12 residues. This CDR3 is CASRQGSYEQYF. The DNA of the CDR3 is TGTGCCAGCAGACAGGGTTCCTACGAGCAGTACTTC.

This clonotype showed up many times. The rearrangement uses TRBV5-1 and TRBJ2-7; a possible D gene is TRBD2 (5 bases). This CDR3 is 14 amino acids long. CDR1 and CDR2 from the germline V gene are SGHRS and YFSETQ. V dropped 2 bases and J dropped 6 bases, with 15 bases sitting between them. CDR3 sequence reads: CASSFLDHAGEQYF. The CDR3 DNA reads as TGCGCCAGCAGCTTTCTAGATCATGCGGGCGAGCAGTACTTC. Looking up the rest from reference TRBV5-1 and TRBJ2-7 gives the full variable domain: KAGVTQTPRYLIKTRGQQVTLSCSPISGHRSVSWYQQTPGQGLQFLFEYFSETQRNKGNFPGRFSGRQFSNSRSEMNVSTLELGDSALYLCASSFLDHAGEQYFGPGTRLTVT.